Presented here are 14 T cell receptor beta chains from one specimen sequenced in a study of T-cell reconstitution after alpha-beta-depleted transplantation in children. Preparation of the TCRbeta library used unique molecular identifiers. TCRdb used MiXCR to reprocess the PCR reads, holding one entry per CDR3 protein. The data contain 200,000 to 300,000 distinct CDR3 sequences, approximately 12% of them singletons. Sequencing was performed on PBMCs from the stem cell graft donor, taken from the stem cell graft. These receptors all come from a human donor who donated a stem cell graft to a child with acute lymphoblastic leukemia.

This clonotype appeared many times. CDR3 residues: CASTPGKGATGYTF. The CDR3 coding sequence is TGCGCCAGCACCCCCGGGAAGGGGGCAACCGGCTACACCTTC. The chain links TRBV5-1 to TRBJ1-2, with 7 nucleotides matching TRBD1. Germline CDR1 reads SGHRS; CDR2 reads YFSETQ. The length of the CDR3 is 14 residues. Trimming at V came to 6 bases and at J to 8 bases, leaving 13 bases not matched to a gene.

This clonotype occurred many times. This chain uses TRBV20-1 with TRBJ2-1; D uncertain. Germline loops: CDR1 DFQATT, CDR2 SNEGSKA (reference sequence). The CDR3 runs to 15 residues. V was cut by 4 bases and J by 2 bases, with 15 bases left in between. The CDR3 DNA reads TGCAGTGCTAAACCCCGGGTGCGTCCCTACAATGAGCAGTTCTTC. Protein product: CSAKPRVRPYNEQFF.

This clonotype was picked up many times. V and J are TRBV29-1 and TRBJ1-4; TRBD1 matches at 7 bases. Germline-derived CDR1 and CDR2 are SQVTM and ANQGSEA. V gave up 3 bases and J gave up 6 bases; unmatched junction bases: 1. The CDR3 extends over 12 amino acids. The CDR3: CSVETGHEKLFF. In nucleotides, the CDR3 is TGCAGCGTTGAGACAGGGCATGAAAAACTGTTTTTT. Filled out from reference TRBV29-1 and TRBJ1-4, the complete variable domain reads SAVISQKPSRDICQRGTSLTIQCQVDSQVTMMFWYRQQPGQSLTLIATANQGSEATYESGFVIDKFPISRPNLTFSTLTVSNMSPEDSSIYLCSVETGHEKLFFGSGTQLSVL.

This clonotype came up many times. This rearrangement joins TRBV12-3 or TRBV12-4 to TRBJ2-1; D may be TRBD1 (5 bases). V lost 5 bases and J lost 7, with 12 bases in between. The CDR3 sequence is 13 residues long. CDR3 coding DNA: TGTGCCAGCAGTCCCGGACAAGGGAATGAGCAGTTCTTC. Translation gives CASSPGQGNEQFF.

The sample holds many counts of this clonotype. The gene calls are TRBV7-2 and TRBJ2-2; D possibly uses TRBD1 or TRBD2 (5 bases each). Between the trimmed V and J ends, which lost 11 bases and 4 bases, there was a span of 14 bases. The CDR3 contains 13 residues. Germline CDR1 SGHTA, CDR2 FQGNSA. CDR3 sequence (DNA): TGTGCCGGACGGGGCAGCGGCACCGGGGAGCTGTTTTTT. Protein sequence: CAGRGSGTGELFF.

This clonotype was counted ten times or more. The V call is TRBV27, the J call TRBJ1-2, with a tentative D call TRBD1 (6 bases). The CDR3 is 15 amino acids. CDR1 and CDR2 (germline): MNHEY, SMNVEV (reference sequence). Trimming stripped 5 bases from V and 3 bases from J, with 16 bases between. The CDR3 reads CASSREGVGDYGYTF. In nucleotides, the CDR3 is TGTGCCAGCAGTCGCGAGGGGGTAGGGGACTATGGCTACACCTTC.

This clonotype was recorded at least ten times. This rearrangement joins TRBV28 to TRBJ2-2; D ambiguous. The germline V gene has CDR1 MDHEN and CDR2 SYDVKM. Deletions cut 5 bases from V and 6 bases from J, with 13 bases between. The CDR3 is 14 amino acids. CDR3: CASSLPLESGELFF. In DNA, the CDR3 is TGTGCCAGCAGTCTCCCTCTAGAGTCCGGGGAGCTGTTTTTT.

Many counts were recorded for this clonotype. The chain uses TRBV20-1 and TRBJ2-7, with 9 bases lining up with TRBD2. This CDR3 spans 15 amino acids. With 3 bases clipped from V and 5 bases from J, the junction kept 11 bases outside the gene matches. Germline values: CDR1 DFQATT, CDR2 SNEGSKA (reference sequence). The CDR3 DNA sequence: TGCAGTGCTAGTCGGCTAGCGGGATCCCGGAACGAGCAGTACTTC. Amino acid sequence: CSASRLAGSRNEQYF.

This clonotype was counted ten times or more. The CDR3 bases are TGCACGTGGCATGGGACTAGCCCCTTGGCAGATACGCAGTATTTT. Translated: CTWHGTSPLADTQYF. V usage is TRBV20-1 and J usage is TRBJ2-3, with TRBD2 matching over 9 bases. Germline CDR1 reads DFQATT; CDR2 reads SNEGSKA (reference sequence). The CDR3 consists of 15 residues.

This clonotype was detected many times. The gene calls are TRBV28 and TRBJ2-4; D call uncertain. Germline values: CDR1 MDHEN, CDR2 SYDVKM. V was trimmed by 2 bases and J by 3 bases, leaving 5 bases between them. CDR3 length: 13 residues. CDR3 residues: CASSLMGKNIQYF. The CDR3 coding sequence is TGTGCCAGCAGTTTAATGGGCAAAAACATTCAGTACTTC.

This clonotype was seen ten or more times. This chain joins TRBV5-1 and TRBJ2-7; 9 nucleotides agree with TRBD1. The V and J ends lost 0 bases and 4 bases, in that order; junction bases with no gene match: 8. The CDR3 is made up of 16 amino acids. Germline lookup yields CDR1 SGHRS and CDR2 YFSETQ. The CDR3: CASSLDGTGSWYEQYF. The CDR3 DNA reads TGCGCCAGCAGCTTGGATGGGACAGGGAGTTGGTACGAGCAGTACTTC.

This clonotype was counted ten times or more. This chain links TRBV21-1 with TRBJ1-2; TRBD1 is taken as the D call from the table, unchecked against the DNA. TRBV21-1 is a documented pseudogene. CDR3 length: 16 residues. CDR3 nucleotide sequence: TGTGCCAGCAGACCCAGGGAAAGGGGCTCTAACTATGGCTACACCTTC. Its protein product is CASRPRERGSNYGYTF.

Ten or more counts support this clonotype. The J gene is TRBJ2-5, the V gene TRBV10-3, with D perhaps TRBD1 or TRBD2 (5 bases each). The CDR3 sequence is 14 residues long. From germline, CDR1 is ENHRY and CDR2 SYGVKD. V was cut by 5 bases and J by 5 bases, with 15 bases left in between. The CDR3 spells CAISPEGIDETQYF. CDR3 DNA: TGTGCCATCAGTCCCGAGGGGATCGACGAGACCCAGTACTTC.

This clonotype was counted many times. V gene TRBV6-2 or TRBV6-3 combines with J gene TRBJ2-7, with D possibly being TRBD1 (6 bases). The length of the CDR3 is 14 residues. V was shortened by 2 bases and J by 0 bases, with 8 bases between the two germline ends. Germline V gene sequence: CDR1 MNHEY, CDR2 SVGEGT. CDR3 loop: CASSYDRFSYEQYF. DNA for the CDR3: TGTGCCAGCAGTTACGACAGGTTCTCCTACGAGCAGTACTTC.